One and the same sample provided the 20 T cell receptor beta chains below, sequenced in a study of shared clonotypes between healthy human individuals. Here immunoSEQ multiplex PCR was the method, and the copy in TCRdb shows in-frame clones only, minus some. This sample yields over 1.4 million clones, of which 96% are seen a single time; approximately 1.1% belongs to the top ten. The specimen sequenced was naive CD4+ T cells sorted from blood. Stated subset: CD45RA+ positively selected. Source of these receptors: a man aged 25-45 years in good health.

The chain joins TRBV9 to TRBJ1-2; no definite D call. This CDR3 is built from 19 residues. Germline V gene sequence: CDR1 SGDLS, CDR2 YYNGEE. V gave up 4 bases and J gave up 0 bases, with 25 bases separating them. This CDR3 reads CASSFLRAARSGTNYGYTF. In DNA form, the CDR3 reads TGTGCCAGCAGCTTCCTCCGGGCGGCCCGAAGTGGGACTAACTATGGCTACACCTTC.

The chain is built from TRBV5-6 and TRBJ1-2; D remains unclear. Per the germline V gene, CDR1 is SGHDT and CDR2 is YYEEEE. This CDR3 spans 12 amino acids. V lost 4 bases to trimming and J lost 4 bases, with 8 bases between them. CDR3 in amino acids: CASSPSGYGYTF. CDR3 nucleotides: TGTGCCAGCAGCCCCTCTGGCTATGGCTACACCTTC. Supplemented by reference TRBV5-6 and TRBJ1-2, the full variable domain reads DAGVTQSPTHLIKTRGQQVTLRCSPKSGHDTVSWYQQALGQGPQFIFQYYEEEERQRGNFPDRFSGHQFPNYSSELNVNALLLGDSALYLCASSPSGYGYTFGSGTRLTVV.

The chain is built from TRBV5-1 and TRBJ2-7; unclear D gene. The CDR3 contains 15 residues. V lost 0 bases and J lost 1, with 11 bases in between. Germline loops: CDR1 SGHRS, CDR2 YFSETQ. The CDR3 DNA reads TGCGCCAGCAGCTTGGCCAACCACGGATCCTACGAGCAGTACTTC. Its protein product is CASSLANHGSYEQYF.

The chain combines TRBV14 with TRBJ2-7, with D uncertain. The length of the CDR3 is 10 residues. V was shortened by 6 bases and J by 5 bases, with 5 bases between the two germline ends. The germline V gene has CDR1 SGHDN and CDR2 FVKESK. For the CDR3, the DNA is TGTGCCAGCAGTTACAACGAGCAGTACTTC. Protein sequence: CASSYNEQYF.

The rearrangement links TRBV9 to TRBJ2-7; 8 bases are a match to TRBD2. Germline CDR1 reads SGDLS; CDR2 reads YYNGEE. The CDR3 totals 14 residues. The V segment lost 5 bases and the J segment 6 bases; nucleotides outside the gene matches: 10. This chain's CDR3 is CASSPAGVVLEQYF. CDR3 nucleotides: TGTGCCAGCAGTCCAGCGGGAGTCGTTCTCGAGCAGTACTTC.

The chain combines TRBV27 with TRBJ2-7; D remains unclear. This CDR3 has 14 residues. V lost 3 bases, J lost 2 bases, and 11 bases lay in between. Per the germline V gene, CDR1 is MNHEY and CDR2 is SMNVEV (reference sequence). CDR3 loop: CASSFSLGTYEQYF. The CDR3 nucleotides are TGTGCCAGCAGTTTTTCCCTCGGAACCTACGAGCAGTACTTC.

CDR3: CASSQDWRAGGNEQFF. CDR3 bases: TGTGCCAGCAGCCAAGATTGGAGGGCCGGGGGCAATGAGCAGTTCTTC. The chain recombines TRBV4-2 with TRBJ2-1, with a weak D call TRBD2 (6 bases). Germline loops: CDR1 LGHNA, CDR2 YNFKEQ. V dropped 0 bases and J dropped 6 bases, with 15 bases sitting between them. This CDR3 spans 16 amino acids.

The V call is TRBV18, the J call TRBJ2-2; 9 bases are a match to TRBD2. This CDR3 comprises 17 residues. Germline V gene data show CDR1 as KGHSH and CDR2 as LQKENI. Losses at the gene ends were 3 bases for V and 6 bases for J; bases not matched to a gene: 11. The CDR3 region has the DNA TGTGCCAGCTCACCGCTCCCGTCACCTAGCGGGGCCGGGGAGCTGTTTTTT. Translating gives CASSPLPSPSGAGELFF.

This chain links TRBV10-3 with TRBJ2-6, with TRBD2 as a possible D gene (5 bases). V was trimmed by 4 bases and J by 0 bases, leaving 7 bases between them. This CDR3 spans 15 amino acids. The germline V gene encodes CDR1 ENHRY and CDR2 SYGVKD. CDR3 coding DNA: TGTGCCATCAGTGTAGGGAGCTCTGGGGCCAACGTCCTGACTTTC. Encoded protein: CAISVGSSGANVLTF.

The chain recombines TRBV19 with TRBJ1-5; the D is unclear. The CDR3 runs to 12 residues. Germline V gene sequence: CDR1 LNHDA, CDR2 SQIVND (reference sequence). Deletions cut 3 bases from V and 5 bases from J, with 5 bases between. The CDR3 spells CASSIPYQPQHF. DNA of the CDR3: TGTGCCAGTAGTATTCCGTATCAGCCCCAGCATTTT.

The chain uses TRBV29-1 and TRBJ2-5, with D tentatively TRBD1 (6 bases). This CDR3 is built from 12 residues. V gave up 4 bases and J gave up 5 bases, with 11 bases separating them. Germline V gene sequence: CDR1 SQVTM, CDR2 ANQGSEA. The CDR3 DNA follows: TGCAGCGTTGCTCAGGGGACGGAGACCCAGTACTTC. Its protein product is CSVAQGTETQYF.

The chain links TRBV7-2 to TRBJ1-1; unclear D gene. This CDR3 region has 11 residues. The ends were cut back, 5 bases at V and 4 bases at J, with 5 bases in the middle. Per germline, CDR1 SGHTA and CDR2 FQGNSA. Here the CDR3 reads CASSPATEAFF. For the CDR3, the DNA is TGTGCCAGCAGCCCCGCCACTGAAGCTTTCTTT. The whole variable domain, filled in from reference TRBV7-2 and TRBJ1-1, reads GAGVSQSPSNKVTEKGKDVELRCDPISGHTALYWYRQSLGQGLEFLIYFQGNSAPDKSGLPSDRFSAERTGGSVSTLTIQRTQQEDSAVYLCASSPATEAFFGQGTRLTVV.

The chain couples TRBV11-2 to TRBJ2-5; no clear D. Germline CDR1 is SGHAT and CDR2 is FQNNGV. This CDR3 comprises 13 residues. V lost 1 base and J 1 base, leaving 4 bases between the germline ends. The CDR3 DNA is TGTGCCAGCAGCTTAGGCTCCCAAGAGACCCAGTACTTC. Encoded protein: CASSLGSQETQYF.

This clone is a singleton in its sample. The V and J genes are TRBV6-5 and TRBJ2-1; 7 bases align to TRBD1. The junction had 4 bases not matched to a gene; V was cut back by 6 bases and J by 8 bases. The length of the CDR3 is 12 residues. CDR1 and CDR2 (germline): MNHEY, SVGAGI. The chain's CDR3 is CASRTQGDEQFF. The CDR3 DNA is TGTGCCAGCAGGACCCAGGGGGATGAGCAGTTCTTC.

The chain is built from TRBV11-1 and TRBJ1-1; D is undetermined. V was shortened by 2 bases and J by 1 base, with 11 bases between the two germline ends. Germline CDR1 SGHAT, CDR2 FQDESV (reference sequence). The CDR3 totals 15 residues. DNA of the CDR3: TGTGCCAGCAGCTTATGGCCCTCTGGGAACACTGAAGCTTTCTTT. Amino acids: CASSLWPSGNTEAFF.

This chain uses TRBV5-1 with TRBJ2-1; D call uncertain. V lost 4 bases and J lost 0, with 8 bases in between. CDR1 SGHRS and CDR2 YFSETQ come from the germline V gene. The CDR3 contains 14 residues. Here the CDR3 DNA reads TGCGCCAGCAGCATTACCGCCTCCTACAATGAGCAGTTCTTC. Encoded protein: CASSITASYNEQFF.

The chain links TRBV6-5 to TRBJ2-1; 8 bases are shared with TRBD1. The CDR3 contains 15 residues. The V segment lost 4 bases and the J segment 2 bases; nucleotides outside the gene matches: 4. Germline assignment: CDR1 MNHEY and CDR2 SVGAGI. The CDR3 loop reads CASSLRQGPYNEQFF. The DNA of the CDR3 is TGTGCCAGCAGTTTAAGACAGGGGCCCTACAATGAGCAGTTCTTC.

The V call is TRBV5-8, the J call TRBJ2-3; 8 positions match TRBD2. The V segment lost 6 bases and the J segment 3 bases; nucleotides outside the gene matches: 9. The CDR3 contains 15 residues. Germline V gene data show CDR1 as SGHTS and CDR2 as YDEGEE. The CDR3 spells CASITGTRPTDTQYF. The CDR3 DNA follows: TGTGCCAGCATCACCGGGACTAGACCAACAGATACGCAGTATTTT.

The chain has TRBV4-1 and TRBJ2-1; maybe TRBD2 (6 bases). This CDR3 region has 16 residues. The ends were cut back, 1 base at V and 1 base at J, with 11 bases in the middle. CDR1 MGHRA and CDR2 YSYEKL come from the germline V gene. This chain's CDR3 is CASSQGQGGSYNEQFF. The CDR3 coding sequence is TGCGCCAGCAGCCAAGGGCAAGGAGGGTCCTACAATGAGCAGTTCTTC.

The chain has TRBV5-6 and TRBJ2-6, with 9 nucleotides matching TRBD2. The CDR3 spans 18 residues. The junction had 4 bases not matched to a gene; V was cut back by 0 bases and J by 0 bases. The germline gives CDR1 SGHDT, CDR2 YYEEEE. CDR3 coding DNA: TGTGCCAGCAGCTTGGCAGCGGGAGGTCTCTCTGGGGCCAACGTCCTGACTTTC. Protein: CASSLAAGGLSGANVLTF.